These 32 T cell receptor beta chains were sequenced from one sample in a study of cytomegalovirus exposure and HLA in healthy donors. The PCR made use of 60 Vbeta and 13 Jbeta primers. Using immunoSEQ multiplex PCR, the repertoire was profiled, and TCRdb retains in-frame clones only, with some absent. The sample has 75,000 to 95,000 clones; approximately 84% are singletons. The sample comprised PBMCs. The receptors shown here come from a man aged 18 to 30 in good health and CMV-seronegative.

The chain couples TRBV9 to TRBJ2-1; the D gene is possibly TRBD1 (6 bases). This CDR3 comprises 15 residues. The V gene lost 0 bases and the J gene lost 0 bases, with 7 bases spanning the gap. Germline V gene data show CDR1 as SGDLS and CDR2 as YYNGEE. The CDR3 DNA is TGTGCCAGCAGCGTAGCGACAGGCTCCTACAATGAGCAGTTCTTC. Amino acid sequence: CASSVATGSYNEQFF.

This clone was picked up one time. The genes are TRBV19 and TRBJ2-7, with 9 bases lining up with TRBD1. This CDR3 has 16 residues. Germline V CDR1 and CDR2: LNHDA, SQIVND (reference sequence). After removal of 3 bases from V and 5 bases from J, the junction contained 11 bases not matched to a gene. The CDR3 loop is CASSIGVGQGPNEQYF. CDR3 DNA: TGTGCCAGTAGTATCGGAGTGGGACAGGGTCCCAACGAGCAGTACTTC. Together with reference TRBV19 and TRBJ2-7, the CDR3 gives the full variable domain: DGGITQSPKYLFRKEGQNVTLSCEQNLNHDAMYWYRQDPGQGLRLIYYSQIVNDFQKGDIAEGYSVSREKKESFPLTVTSAQKNPTAFYLCASSIGVGQGPNEQYFGPGTRLTVT.

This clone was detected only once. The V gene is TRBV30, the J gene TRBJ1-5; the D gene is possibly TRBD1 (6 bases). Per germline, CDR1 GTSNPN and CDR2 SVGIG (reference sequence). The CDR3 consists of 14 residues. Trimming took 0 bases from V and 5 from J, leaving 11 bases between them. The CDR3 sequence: CAWSVGGADQPQHF. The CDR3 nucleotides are TGTGCCTGGAGTGTGGGGGGGGCAGATCAGCCCCAGCATTTT.

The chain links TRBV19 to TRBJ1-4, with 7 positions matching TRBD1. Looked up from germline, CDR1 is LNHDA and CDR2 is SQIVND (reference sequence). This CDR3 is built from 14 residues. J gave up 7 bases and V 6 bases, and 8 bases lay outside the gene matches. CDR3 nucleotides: TGTGCCAGTAGGTTGAGACAGGGTGGTGAAAAACTGTTTTTT. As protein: CASRLRQGGEKLFF.

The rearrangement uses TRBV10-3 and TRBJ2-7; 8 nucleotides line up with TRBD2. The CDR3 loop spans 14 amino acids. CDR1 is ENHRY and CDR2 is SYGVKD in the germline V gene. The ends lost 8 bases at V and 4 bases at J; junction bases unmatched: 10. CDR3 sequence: CAIGNSGNPYEQYF. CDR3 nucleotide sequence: TGTGCCATCGGAAATAGCGGGAACCCTTACGAGCAGTACTTC.

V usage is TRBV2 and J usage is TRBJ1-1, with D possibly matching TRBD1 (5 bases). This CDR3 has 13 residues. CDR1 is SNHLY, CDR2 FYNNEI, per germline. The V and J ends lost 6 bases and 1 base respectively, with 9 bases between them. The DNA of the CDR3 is TGTGCCAGCAGGGGACTGGAGAACACTGAAGCTTTCTTT. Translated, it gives CASRGLENTEAFF.

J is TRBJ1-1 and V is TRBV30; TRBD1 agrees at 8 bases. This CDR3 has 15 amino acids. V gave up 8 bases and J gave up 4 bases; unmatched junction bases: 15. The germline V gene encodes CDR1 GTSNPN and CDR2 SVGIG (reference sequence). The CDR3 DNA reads TGTGCCGGCTTTCACACCGGGACAGGTACCACTGAAGCTTTCTTT. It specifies CAGFHTGTGTTEAFF.

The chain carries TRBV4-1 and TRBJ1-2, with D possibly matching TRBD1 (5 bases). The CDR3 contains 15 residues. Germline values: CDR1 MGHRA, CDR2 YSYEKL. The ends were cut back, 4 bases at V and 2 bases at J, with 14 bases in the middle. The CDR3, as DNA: TGCGCCAGCAGCCCAAATCCGACAGAGAACTATGGCTACACCTTC. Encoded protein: CASSPNPTENYGYTF.

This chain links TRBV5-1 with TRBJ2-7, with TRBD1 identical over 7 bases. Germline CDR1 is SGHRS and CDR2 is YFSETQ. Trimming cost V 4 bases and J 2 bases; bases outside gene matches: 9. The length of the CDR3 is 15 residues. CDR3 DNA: TGCGCCAGCAGCCCGGGGACAGCCGGCCCCTACGAGCAGTACTTC. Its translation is CASSPGTAGPYEQYF.

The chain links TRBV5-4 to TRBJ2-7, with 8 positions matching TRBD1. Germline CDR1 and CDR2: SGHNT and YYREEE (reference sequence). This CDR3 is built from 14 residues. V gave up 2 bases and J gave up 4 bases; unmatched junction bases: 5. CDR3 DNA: TGTGCCAGCAGCTTACCAGGGGGCCTTTACGAGCAGTACTTC. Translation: CASSLPGGLYEQYF.

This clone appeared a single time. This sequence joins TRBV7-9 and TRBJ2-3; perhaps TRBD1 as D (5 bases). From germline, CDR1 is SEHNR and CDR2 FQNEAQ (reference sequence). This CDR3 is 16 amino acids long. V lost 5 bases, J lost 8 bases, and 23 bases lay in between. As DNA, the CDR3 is TGTGCCAGCAGCCCCCCAAGACAGTTGGTATTTGGTACGCAGTATTTT. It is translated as CASSPPRQLVFGTQYF.

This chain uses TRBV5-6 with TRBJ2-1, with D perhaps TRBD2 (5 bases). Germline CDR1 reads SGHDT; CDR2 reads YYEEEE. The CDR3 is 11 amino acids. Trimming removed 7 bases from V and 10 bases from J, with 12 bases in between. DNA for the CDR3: TGTGCCAGCGGACTCTTATCCGAGCAGTTCTTC. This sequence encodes CASGLLSEQFF.

The DNA for the CDR3 is TGCGCCAGCAGCTTGGGACCGGAGAGCTCCTACGAGCAGTACTTC. Its protein product is CASSLGPESSYEQYF. This rearrangement joins TRBV5-1 to TRBJ2-7; D is unresolved. CDR3 length equals 15 residues. V was pared by 0 bases and J by 0 bases, with 10 bases between. Germline assignment: CDR1 SGHRS and CDR2 YFSETQ.

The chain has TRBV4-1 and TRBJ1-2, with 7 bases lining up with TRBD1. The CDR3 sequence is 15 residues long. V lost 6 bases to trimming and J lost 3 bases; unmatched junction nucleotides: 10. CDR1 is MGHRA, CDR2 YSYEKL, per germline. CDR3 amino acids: CASSTRIGTDYGYTF. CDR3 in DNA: TGCGCCAGCAGTACTCGAATCGGGACAGACTATGGCTACACCTTC.

As DNA, the CDR3 is TGTGCCAGCAGTTGGCAGATTAGCAATCAGCCCCAGCATTTT. It yields the protein CASSWQISNQPQHF. This rearrangement joins TRBV28 to TRBJ1-5, with D uncertain. The CDR3 covers 14 residues. Germline V gene lookup returns CDR1 MDHEN and CDR2 SYDVKM. Trimming pared 4 bases from V and 0 bases from J, leaving 7 bases between.

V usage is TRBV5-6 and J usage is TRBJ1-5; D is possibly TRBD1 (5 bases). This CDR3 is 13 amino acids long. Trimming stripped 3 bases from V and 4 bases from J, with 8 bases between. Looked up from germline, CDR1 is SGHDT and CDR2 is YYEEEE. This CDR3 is CASSWGRNQPQHF. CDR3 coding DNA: TGTGCCAGCAGCTGGGGCAGAAATCAGCCCCAGCATTTT.

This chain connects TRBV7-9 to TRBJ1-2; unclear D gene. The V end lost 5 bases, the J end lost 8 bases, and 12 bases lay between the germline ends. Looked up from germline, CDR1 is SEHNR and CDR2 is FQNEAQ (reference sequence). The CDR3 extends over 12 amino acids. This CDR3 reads CASSPSIRGYTF. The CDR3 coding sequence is TGTGCCAGCAGCCCCTCCATCCGGGGCTACACCTTC.

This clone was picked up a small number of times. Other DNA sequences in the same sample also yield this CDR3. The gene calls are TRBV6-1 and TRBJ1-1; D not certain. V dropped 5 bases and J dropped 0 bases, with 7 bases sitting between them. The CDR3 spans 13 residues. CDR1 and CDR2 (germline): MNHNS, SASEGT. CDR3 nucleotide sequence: TGTGCCAGCAGTTCGCAGATGAACACTGAAGCTTTCTTT. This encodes CASSSQMNTEAFF.

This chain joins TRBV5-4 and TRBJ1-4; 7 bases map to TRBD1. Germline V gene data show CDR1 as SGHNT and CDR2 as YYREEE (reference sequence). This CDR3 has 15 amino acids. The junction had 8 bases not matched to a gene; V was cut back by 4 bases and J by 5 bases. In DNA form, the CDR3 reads TGTGCCAGCAGCAAAAGACAGGGTGGAAATGAAAAACTGTTTTTT. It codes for CASSKRQGGNEKLFF. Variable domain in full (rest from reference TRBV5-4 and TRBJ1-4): ETGVTQSPTHLIKTRGQQVTLRCSSQSGHNTVSWYQQALGQGPQFIFQYYREEENGRGNFPPRFSGLQFPNYSSELNVNALELDDSALYLCASSKRQGGNEKLFFGSGTQLSVL.

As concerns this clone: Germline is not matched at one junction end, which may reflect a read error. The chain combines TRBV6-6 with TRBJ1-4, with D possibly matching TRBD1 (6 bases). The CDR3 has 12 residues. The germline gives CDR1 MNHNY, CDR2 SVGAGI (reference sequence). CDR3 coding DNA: TGTGCCAGCAGTTACGAGCTAGACAGGCTACTTTTT. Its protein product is CASSYELDRLLF.

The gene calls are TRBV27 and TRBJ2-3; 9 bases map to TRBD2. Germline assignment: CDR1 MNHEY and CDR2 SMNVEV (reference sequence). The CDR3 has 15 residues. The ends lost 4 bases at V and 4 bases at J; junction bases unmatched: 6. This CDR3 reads CASSSAGGPPDTQYF. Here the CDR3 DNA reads TGTGCCAGCAGTTCTGCGGGAGGGCCCCCAGATACGCAGTATTTT.

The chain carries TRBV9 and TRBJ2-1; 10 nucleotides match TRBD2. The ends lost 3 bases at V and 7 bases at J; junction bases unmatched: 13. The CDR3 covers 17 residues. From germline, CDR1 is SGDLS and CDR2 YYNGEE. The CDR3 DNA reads TGTGCCAGCAGCGCCGACCTCCTAGCGGGAGTGGGGAATGAGCAGTTCTTC. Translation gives CASSADLLAGVGNEQFF.

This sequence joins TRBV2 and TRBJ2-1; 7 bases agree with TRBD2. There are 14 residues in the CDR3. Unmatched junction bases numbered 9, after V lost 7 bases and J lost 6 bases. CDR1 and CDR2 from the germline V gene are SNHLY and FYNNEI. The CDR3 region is CASTPWGGRNEQFF. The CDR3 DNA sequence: TGTGCCAGCACCCCATGGGGGGGTCGCAATGAGCAGTTCTTC.

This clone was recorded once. The DNA of the CDR3 is TGTGCCAGCAGCCCCGGAGGCACTGAAGCTTTCTTT. It codes for CASSPGGTEAFF. The chain has TRBV14 and TRBJ1-1, with D uncertain. This CDR3 comprises 12 residues. Per germline, CDR1 SGHDN and CDR2 FVKESK. V was pared by 4 bases and J by 4 bases, with 7 bases between.

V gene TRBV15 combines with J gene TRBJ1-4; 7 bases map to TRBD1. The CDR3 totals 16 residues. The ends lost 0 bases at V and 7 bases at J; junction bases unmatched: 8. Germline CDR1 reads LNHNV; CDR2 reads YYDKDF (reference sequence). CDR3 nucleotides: TGTGCCACCAGCAGAGATATGACAGGGTTTGGTGAAAAACTGTTTTTT. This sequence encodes CATSRDMTGFGEKLFF.

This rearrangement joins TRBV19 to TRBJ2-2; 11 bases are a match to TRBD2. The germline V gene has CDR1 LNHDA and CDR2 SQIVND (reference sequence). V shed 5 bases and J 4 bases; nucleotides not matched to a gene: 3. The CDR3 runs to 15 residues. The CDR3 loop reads CASSVLAGATGELFF. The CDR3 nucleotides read TGTGCCAGTAGTGTACTAGCGGGAGCCACCGGGGAGCTGTTTTTT.

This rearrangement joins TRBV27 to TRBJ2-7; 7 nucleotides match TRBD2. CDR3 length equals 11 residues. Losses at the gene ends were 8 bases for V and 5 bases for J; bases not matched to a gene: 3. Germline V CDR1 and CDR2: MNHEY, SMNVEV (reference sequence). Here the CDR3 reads CASAGVHEQYF. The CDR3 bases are TGTGCCAGCGCGGGGGTCCACGAGCAGTACTTC.

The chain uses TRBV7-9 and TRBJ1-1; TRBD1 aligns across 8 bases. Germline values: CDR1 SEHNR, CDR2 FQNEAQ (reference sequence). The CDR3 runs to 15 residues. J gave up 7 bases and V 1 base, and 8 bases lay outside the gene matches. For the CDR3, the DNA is TGTGCCAGCAGCTTAGGCAGGGGGCGAATGGGTGAAGCTTTCTTT. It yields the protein CASSLGRGRMGEAFF. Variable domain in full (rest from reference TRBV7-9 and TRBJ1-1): DTGVSQNPRHKITKRGQNVTFRCDPISEHNRLYWYRQTLGQGPEFLTYFQNEAQLEKSRLLSDRFSAERPKGSFSTLEIQRTEQGDSAMYLCASSLGRGRMGEAFFGQGTRLTVV.

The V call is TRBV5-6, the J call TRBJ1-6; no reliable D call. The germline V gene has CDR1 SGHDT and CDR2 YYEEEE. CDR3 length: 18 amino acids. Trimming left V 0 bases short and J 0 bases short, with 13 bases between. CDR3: CASSLELLQASYNSPLHF. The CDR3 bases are TGTGCCAGCAGCTTGGAACTCCTCCAGGCCTCCTATAATTCACCCCTCCACTTT.

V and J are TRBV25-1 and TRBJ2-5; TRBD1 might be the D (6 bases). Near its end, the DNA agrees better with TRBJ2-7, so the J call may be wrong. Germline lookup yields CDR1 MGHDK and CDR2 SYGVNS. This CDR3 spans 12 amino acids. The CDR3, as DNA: TGTGCCAGCAGTCTCCAGGGGTACGAGCAGTACTTC. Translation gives CASSLQGYEQYF.

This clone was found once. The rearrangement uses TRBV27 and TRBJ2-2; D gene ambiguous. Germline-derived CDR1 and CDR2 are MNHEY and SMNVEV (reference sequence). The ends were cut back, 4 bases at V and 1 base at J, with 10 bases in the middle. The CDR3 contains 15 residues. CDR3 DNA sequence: TGTGCCAGCAGTTCCACACCAGGGAACACCGGGGAGCTGTTTTTT. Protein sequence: CASSSTPGNTGELFF.

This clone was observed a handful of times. CDR3 sequence (DNA): TGTGCCAGCAGCTTCCGGGTTGTAGCCAAAAACATTCAGTACTTC. This encodes CASSFRVVAKNIQYF. V gene TRBV5-6 combines with J gene TRBJ2-4; D unresolved. The CDR3 consists of 15 residues. The germline CDR1 and CDR2 sequences are SGHDT and YYEEEE. Trimming stripped 2 bases from V and 0 bases from J, with 9 bases between.